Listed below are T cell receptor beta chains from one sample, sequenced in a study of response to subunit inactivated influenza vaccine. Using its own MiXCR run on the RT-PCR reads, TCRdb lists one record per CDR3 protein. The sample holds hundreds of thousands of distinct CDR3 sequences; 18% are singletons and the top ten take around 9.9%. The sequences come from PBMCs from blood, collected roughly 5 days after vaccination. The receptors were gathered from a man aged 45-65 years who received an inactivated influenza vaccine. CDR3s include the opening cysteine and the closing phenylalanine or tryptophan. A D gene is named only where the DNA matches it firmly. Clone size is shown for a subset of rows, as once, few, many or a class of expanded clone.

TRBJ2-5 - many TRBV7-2 TGTGCCAGCAGCTTAGCCAGGGGGGGAGAGACCCAGTACTTC CASSLARGGETQYF
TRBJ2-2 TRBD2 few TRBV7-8 TGTGCCAGCAGCTTAGCACTAGCGGGGAACACGAACACCGGGGAGCTGTTTTTT CASSLALAGNTNTGELFF
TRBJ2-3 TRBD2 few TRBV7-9 TGTGCCACCAGTCCTCACTGGCGGGAGGGCACAGATACGCAGTATTTT CATSPHWREGTDTQYF
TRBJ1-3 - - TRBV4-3 TGCGCCAGCAGCCAAGAGTTGGAGAGGGTATACACCATATATTTT CASSQELERVYTIYF
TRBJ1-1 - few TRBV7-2 TGTGCCAGCAGCGGCCGACTTGCAGCTGCCGAAGCTTTCTTT CASSGRLAAAEAFF
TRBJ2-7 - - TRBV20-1 TGCAGTGCTATAAAGACAGTCACCTCCTACGAGCAGTACTTC CSAIKTVTSYEQYF
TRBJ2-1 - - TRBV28 TGTGCCAGCAGTTTACAAGGGAGCCAATTCTACAATGAGCAGTTCTTC CASSLQGSQFYNEQFF
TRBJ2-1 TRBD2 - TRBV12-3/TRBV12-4 TGTGCCAGCAGTTCCCAACAGCGGGGCTACAATGAGCAGTTCTTC CASSSQQRGYNEQFF
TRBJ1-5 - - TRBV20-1 TGCAGTGCTTGGGATGGGGGCAGTCAGCCCCAGCATTTT CSAWDGGSQPQHF
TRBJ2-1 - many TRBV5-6 TGTGCCAGCAGCTTGGGCGGCAGGTATGAGCAGTTCTTC CASSLGGRYEQFF
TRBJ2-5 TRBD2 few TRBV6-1 TGTGCCAGCAGTCGGGGGGTAGGGGTACAAGAGACCCAGTACTTC CASSRGVGVQETQYF
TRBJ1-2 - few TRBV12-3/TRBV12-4 TGTGCCAGCAGTTTGGCATGGAGCTACACCTTC CASSLAWSYTF
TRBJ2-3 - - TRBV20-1 TGCAGTGCTCCAGACTGGCGAACAGATACGCAGTATTTT CSAPDWRTDTQYF
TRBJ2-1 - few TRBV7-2 TGTGCCAGCAGCGGAGGGGTAGCCACCTACAATGAGCAGTTCTTC CASSGGVATYNEQFF
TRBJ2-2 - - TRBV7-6 TGTGCCAGCAGCTTGGGCCCAGGGCGGGAGCTGTTTTTT CASSLGPGRELFF
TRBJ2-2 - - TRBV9 TGTGCCAGCAGCCCAGTAAGGGCAACCGGGGAGCTGTTTTTT CASSPVRATGELFF
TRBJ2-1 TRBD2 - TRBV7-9 TGTGCCAGCAGTACGGGACTAGCGGGAGTCGACAATGAGCAGTTCTTC CASSTGLAGVDNEQFF
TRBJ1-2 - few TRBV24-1 TGTGCCACCAGTGATGCGACCAGGGGCTACACCTTC CATSDATRGYTF
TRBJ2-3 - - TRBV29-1 TGCAGCGTTGGGACGACTACCAGCACAGATACGCAGTATTTT CSVGTTTSTDTQYF
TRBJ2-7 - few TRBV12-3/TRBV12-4 TGTGCCAGTTTAAGCGCAGGCTATTACGAGCAGTACTTC CASLSAGYYEQYF
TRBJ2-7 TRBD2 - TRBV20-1 TGCAGTGCTAGAGACCCCCGCGTGCGGGAGGGATATGGAGACTACGAGCAGTACTTC CSARDPRVREGYGDYEQYF
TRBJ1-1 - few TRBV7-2 TGTGCCAGCAGCTTAGATTCGGGGCCTTCCCTATTT CASSLDSGPSLF
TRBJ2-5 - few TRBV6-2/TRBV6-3 TGTGCCAGCGGGTTAGCGCGAACCCGGGGAGAGACCCAGTACTTC CASGLARTRGETQYF
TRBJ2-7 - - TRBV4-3 TGCGCCAGCAGCCGGGGGGACAGAGGGTCCTACGAGCAGTACTTC CASSRGDRGSYEQYF
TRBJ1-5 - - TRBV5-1 TGCGCCAGCAGCTTGGCGCCAGGCAACAATCAGCCCCAGCATTTT CASSLAPGNNQPQHF
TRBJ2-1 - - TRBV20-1 TGCAGTGCTAGAGTACCGGGCCCCAAAGGAGGTGAGCAGTTCTTC CSARVPGPKGGEQFF
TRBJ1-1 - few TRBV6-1 TGTGCCAGCCTCGGTGCCACTGAAGCTTTCTTT CASLGATEAFF
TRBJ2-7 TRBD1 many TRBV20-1 TGCAGTGCCCCCGGGACAGGGAGCTACGAGCAGTACTTC CSAPGTGSYEQYF
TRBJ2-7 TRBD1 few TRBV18 TGTGCCAGCTCATCGGGACAGGGCAAGCAGTACTTC CASSSGQGKQYF
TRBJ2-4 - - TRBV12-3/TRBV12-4 TGTGCCAGCAGTTCAAAGGTTCTGCAGTACTTC CASSSKVLQYF
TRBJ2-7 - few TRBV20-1 TGCAGTGCCATTGCAGGGGTAAGGGGCTACGAGCAGTACTTC CSAIAGVRGYEQYF
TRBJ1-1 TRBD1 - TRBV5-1 TGCGCCAGCAGCCGGGGACAGGGGCTTGGGAACACTGAAGCTTTCTTT CASSRGQGLGNTEAFF
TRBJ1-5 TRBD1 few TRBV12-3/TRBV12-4 TGTGCCAGCAGCTTTCCCACCCCCGGGACAGCTAATCAGCCCCAGCATTTT CASSFPTPGTANQPQHF
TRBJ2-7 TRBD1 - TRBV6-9 TGTGCCAGCCCGGACAGGGCTTTCGACGAGCAGTACTTC CASPDRAFDEQYF
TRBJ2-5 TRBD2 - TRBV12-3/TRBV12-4 TGTGCCAGCAAAGCGGGGGCGGGGGGGACCCAGTACTTC CASKAGAGGTQYF